A single T cell receptor (beta chain) is shown here with its context. TCRdb keeps only in-frame clones here, not all; method: immunoSEQ multiplex PCR. The sample has about 67,000 clones, more than 85% seen once. These data are taken from a study of OX40 agonist ivuxolimab in advanced cancers. In the study overall: An agonistic anti-OX40 (CD134) antibody, ivuxolimab, was used to treat the patients. Melanoma, hepatocellular carcinoma, head and neck or renal cell cancer occurred in dose-escalation patients. Averaging approximately 60 years in age, with a range of roughly 23 to 80, the cohort was about 85% male.

CDR3 length equals 14 residues. Germline CDR1 and CDR2: SGHNT and YENEEA. The trim removed 5 bases at V and 3 bases at J, leaving 4 bases unmatched. The receptor was isolated from an adult with an advanced solid tumor such as melanoma, head and neck, liver or kidney cancer. The V call is TRBV11-3, the J call TRBJ1-1, with 9 nucleotides matching TRBD1. The specimen comprised CD4+ or CD8+ T cells sorted from blood, sampled in a trial of the OX40 agonist ivuxolimab. The CDR3 DNA reads as TGTGCCAGCAGCACGGACAGGGGAGACACTGAAGCTTTCTTT. This codes for CASSTDRGDTEAFF.